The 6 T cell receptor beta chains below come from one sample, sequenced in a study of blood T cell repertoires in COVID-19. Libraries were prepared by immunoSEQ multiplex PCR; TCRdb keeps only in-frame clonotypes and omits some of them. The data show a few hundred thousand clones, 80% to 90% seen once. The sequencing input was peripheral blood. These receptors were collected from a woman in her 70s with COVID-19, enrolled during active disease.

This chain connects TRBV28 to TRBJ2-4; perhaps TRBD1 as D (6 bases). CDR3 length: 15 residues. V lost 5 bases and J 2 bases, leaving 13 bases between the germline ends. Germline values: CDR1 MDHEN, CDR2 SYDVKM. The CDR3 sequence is CASSLLDRTKNIQYF. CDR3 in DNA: TGTGCCAGCAGTCTACTTGACAGGACCAAAAACATTCAGTACTTC.

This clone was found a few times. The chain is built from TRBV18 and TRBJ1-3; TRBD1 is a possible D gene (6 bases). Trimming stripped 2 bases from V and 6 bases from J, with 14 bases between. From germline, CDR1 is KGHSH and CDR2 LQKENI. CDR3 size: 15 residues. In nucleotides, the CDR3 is TGTGCCAGCTCACCATCACAGGGTAATGAAAACACCATATATTTT. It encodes CASSPSQGNENTIYF.

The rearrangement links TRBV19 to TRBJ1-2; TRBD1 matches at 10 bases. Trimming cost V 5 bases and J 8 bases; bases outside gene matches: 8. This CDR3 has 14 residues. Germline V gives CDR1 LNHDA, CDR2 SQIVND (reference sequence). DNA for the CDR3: TGTGCCAGTAGTTGGACCGGGACAGGGGCAGGCTACACCTTC. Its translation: CASSWTGTGAGYTF.

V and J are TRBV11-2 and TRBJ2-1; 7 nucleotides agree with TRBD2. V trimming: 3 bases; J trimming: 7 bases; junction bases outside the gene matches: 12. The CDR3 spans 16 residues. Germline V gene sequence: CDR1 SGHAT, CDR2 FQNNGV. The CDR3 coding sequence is TGTGCCAGCAGCTTGGTTGACGGGAGGACGGTAAATGAGCAGTTCTTC. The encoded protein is CASSLVDGRTVNEQFF.

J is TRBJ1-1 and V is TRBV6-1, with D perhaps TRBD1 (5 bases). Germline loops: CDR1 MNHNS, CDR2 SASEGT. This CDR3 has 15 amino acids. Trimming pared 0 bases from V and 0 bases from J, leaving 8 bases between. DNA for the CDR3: TGTGCCAGCAGTGAAGCGGGGCCTTTGAACACTGAAGCTTTCTTT. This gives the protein CASSEAGPLNTEAFF.

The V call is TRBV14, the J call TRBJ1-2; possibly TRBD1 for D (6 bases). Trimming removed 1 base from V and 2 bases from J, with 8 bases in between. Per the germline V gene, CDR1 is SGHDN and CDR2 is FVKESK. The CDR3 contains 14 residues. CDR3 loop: CASSQVGTNYGYTF. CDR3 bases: TGTGCCAGCAGCCAAGTTGGGACAAACTATGGCTACACCTTC.